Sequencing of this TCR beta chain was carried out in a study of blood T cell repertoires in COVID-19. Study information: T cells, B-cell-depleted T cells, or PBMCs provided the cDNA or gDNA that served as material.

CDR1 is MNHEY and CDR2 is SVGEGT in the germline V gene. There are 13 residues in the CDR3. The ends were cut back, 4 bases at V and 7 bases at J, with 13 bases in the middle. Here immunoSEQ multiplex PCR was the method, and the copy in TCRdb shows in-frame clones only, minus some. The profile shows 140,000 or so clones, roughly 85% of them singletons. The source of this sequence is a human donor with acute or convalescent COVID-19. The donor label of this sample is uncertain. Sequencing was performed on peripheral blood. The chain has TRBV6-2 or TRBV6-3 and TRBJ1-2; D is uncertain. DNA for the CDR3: TGTGCCAGCAGTTTGAGGATCGACTCTGGCTACACCTTC. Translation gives CASSLRIDSGYTF.